The following is a T cell receptor (beta chain) sequence with its context. These data belong to a study of blood T cell repertoires in COVID-19. At the level of the study: The cDNA or gDNA used as material had been derived from T cells, B-cell-depleted T cells, or PBMCs.

Clones were sequenced by immunoSEQ multiplex PCR, and TCRdb holds only the in-frame ones, with some missing. The data show about 120,000 clones, around 89% seen once. The CDR3 runs to 19 residues. With 4 bases clipped from V and 2 bases from J, the junction kept 17 bases outside the gene matches. Sequenced material: peripheral blood. The TCR originated in a human donor in a cohort sampled during active COVID-19. The rearrangement links TRBV23-1 to TRBJ2-7, with TRBD2 matching over 10 bases. TRBV23-1 is designated an ORF whose function remains uncertain. The CDR3 is CASSRTSRSASGRAYEQYF. The CDR3, as DNA: TGCGCCAGCAGTCGGACGTCTCGATCGGCGAGCGGGAGGGCCTACGAGCAGTACTTC.